This T cell receptor (beta chain) was sequenced in a study of T cells after yellow fever vaccination. As for the study in general: It was SMART-Seq v4 Ultra Low Input that prepared the fractions with low cell numbers.

The V gene's germline CDR1 is SGHAT and CDR2 FQNNGV. The CDR3 runs to 20 residues. V gave up 5 bases and J gave up 9 bases; unmatched junction bases: 22. Universal primer sites and UMIs were introduced during 5'RACE template-switching synthesis of TCR cDNA. In TCRdb, the 5' RACE reads were re-called with MiXCR into one record per CDR3 protein. The repertoire holds about 150,000 distinct CDR3 sequences, with under 8% as singletons. The study, taken as a whole, reports: In post-booster samples, most primary-vaccination clones reappeared (approximately 95% CD4, 88% CD8). The secondary T-cell response peaked on day 5, not day 15, but was weaker.

This clonotype was seen a handful of times. Its matching antigen is unknown. The sequencing here drew on CD4+ T cells sorted from PBMCs, taken 10 days after the yellow fever booster vaccination. The sequence was obtained from a man aged 30 to 45 who received the YFV17D yellow fever vaccine. V is TRBV11-2 and J is TRBJ2-1; 13 bases are shared with TRBD2. CDR3 sequence reads: CASSTRTHTSLAGGPVEQFF. CDR3 nucleotide sequence: TGTGCCAGCAGCACAAGGACACACACTTCACTAGCGGGAGGGCCAGTTGAGCAGTTCTTC.